The 32 T cell receptor beta chains given below trace back to one sample, sequenced in a study of blood T cell repertoires in COVID-19. TCRdb's table, derived via immunoSEQ multiplex PCR, lists solely in-frame clones and lacks some. Counted here are about 77,000 clones, 70% to 90% occurring once; the ten biggest clones make up about 7%. Sequences were obtained from peripheral blood. Receptors originate from a woman of 80 years or more with acute or convalescent COVID-19.

This clone was seen a single time. This sequence joins TRBV7-8 and TRBJ2-7; D may be TRBD1 (5 bases). CDR3 length: 14 residues. V gave up 4 bases and J gave up 3 bases, with 13 bases separating them. Germline CDR1 is SGHVS and CDR2 is FQNEAQ. The CDR3: CASSSTEINYEQYF. The DNA for the CDR3 is TGTGCCAGCAGCTCGACAGAGATAAACTACGAGCAGTACTTC.

The J gene is TRBJ1-1, the V gene TRBV30, with a possible D match to TRBD1 (6 bases). V lost 3 bases and J 1 base, leaving 9 bases between the germline ends. Germline V gives CDR1 GTSNPN, CDR2 SVGIG (reference sequence). This CDR3 region has 13 residues. The CDR3: CAWRPDRNTEAFF. The CDR3 region has the DNA TGTGCCTGGAGGCCGGACAGGAACACTGAAGCTTTCTTT.

This chain uses TRBV5-1 with TRBJ2-2; TRBD2 is a possible D gene (5 bases). Germline CDR1 SGHRS, CDR2 YFSETQ. This CDR3 has 15 residues. V shed 3 bases and J shed 5 bases, with 14 bases lying between them. The CDR3 spells CASSSSLRGTGELFF. The CDR3 DNA reads TGCGCCAGCAGCTCGTCGCTGCGAGGGACCGGGGAGCTGTTTTTT.

As to this clone: The same CDR3 arises from other DNA sequences in this sample as well. The gene calls are TRBV5-1 and TRBJ2-5; 9 positions match TRBD1. Germline-derived CDR1 and CDR2 are SGHRS and YFSETQ. The CDR3 totals 13 residues. Losses at the gene ends were 4 bases for V and 5 bases for J; bases not matched to a gene: 3. This chain's CDR3 is CASSPTGGETQYF. CDR3 DNA sequence: TGCGCCAGCAGCCCGACAGGGGGGGAGACCCAGTACTTC.

The CDR3 sequence: CAISVSSGGHHTGELFF. DNA of the CDR3: TGTGCCATCAGTGTGTCTAGCGGGGGCCATCACACCGGGGAGCTGTTTTTT. The rearrangement links TRBV10-3 to TRBJ2-2, with TRBD2 identical over 10 bases. The CDR3 consists of 17 residues. Per the germline V gene, CDR1 is ENHRY and CDR2 is SYGVKD. Germline trimming cut 4 bases from V and 3 bases from J; bases unmatched to any gene: 8.

The chain uses TRBV15 and TRBJ1-2; D possibly corresponds to TRBD1 (5 bases). Trimming pared 1 base from V and 0 bases from J, leaving 12 bases between. CDR1 is LNHNV, CDR2 YYDKDF, per germline (reference sequence). This CDR3 has 16 amino acids. The CDR3 is CATSRVSGRANYGYTF. DNA for the CDR3: TGTGCCACCAGCAGAGTTTCGGGCAGGGCTAACTATGGCTACACCTTC.

This sequence joins TRBV25-1 and TRBJ1-4, with D perhaps matching TRBD1 (5 bases). Per the germline V gene, CDR1 is MGHDK and CDR2 is SYGVNS. The CDR3 has 17 amino acids. Trimming removed 4 bases at V and 4 bases at J, with 19 bases between. Here the CDR3 reads CASSVLTPGGGNEKLFF. The CDR3, as DNA: TGTGCCAGCAGTGTCCTTACCCCCGGGGGAGGTAATGAAAAACTGTTTTTT.

V is TRBV9 and J is TRBJ2-3, with 8 bases aligning to TRBD1. CDR1 and CDR2 from the germline V gene are SGDLS and YYNGEE. After removal of 3 bases from V and 1 base from J, the junction contained 10 bases not matched to a gene. This CDR3 region has 17 residues. This CDR3 is CASSEALGQAGTDTQYF. The CDR3 bases are TGTGCCAGCAGCGAGGCCCTGGGACAGGCGGGCACAGATACGCAGTATTTT.

This chain links TRBV7-6 with TRBJ2-3; TRBD2 matches at 8 bases. This CDR3 spans 13 amino acids. V was clipped by 5 bases and J by 5 bases; unmatched bases: 3. Germline CDR1 SGHVS, CDR2 FNYEAQ. Written as DNA, the CDR3 is TGTGCCAGCAGCCGTAGCGGGATAGATACGCAGTATTTT. Its protein is CASSRSGIDTQYF.

The V gene is TRBV10-3, the J gene TRBJ1-2, with 7 bases lining up with TRBD1. The germline gives CDR1 ENHRY, CDR2 SYGVKD. V dropped 5 bases and J dropped 3; count of bases not matched to a gene: 3. This CDR3 is 13 amino acids long. CDR3 bases: TGTGCCATCAGTCCGCAGGGGGACTATGGCTACACCTTC. Translating it yields CAISPQGDYGYTF.

The gene calls are TRBV6-5 and TRBJ1-2; possibly TRBD1 for D (6 bases). Germline CDR1 is MNHEY and CDR2 is SVGAGI. Trimming shortened V by 2 bases and J by 8 bases, and 18 bases separated the two germline ends. The CDR3 spans 15 residues. CDR3 residues: CASSYRPGTLEGYTF. The DNA of the CDR3 is TGTGCCAGCAGTTACCGACCCGGGACATTGGAAGGCTACACCTTC.

The rearrangement joins TRBV3-1 (or the pseudogene TRBV3-2) to TRBJ1-1; no clear D gene. V shed 1 base and J shed 1 base, with 7 bases lying between them. Germline CDR1 reads LGHDT; CDR2 reads YNNKEL (reference sequence). The CDR3 is 14 amino acids. CDR3 in DNA: TGTGCCAGCAGCCAAGGAGGAGGGAACACTGAAGCTTTCTTT. It specifies CASSQGGGNTEAFF.

This clone was counted between two and nine times. The chain uses TRBV5-6 and TRBJ1-4, with 9 positions matching TRBD1. CDR3 length: 16 residues. The germline V gene has CDR1 SGHDT and CDR2 YYEEEE. Trimming at V came to 0 bases and at J to 6 bases, leaving 6 bases not matched to a gene. The DNA for the CDR3 is TGTGCCAGCAGCTTGGGCAAACAGGGGGCTCATGAAAAACTGTTTTTT. Translated: CASSLGKQGAHEKLFF.

The chain recombines TRBV19 with TRBJ2-1, with D perhaps matching TRBD2 (6 bases). Germline CDR1 and CDR2: LNHDA and SQIVND (reference sequence). Trimming removed 3 bases at V and 7 bases at J, with 25 bases between. This CDR3 region has 18 residues. CDR3 bases: TGTGCCAGTAGTATGAGAATGGTGTTTGCACTAGCTGCTAATGAGCAGTTCTTC. Translated: CASSMRMVFALAANEQFF.

The chain couples TRBV7-8 to TRBJ2-1; 10 bases line up with TRBD2. CDR1 and CDR2 (germline): SGHVS, FQNEAQ. This CDR3 spans 18 amino acids. The V segment lost 1 base and the J segment 9 bases; nucleotides outside the gene matches: 15. CDR3 bases: TGTGCCAGCAGCTTAGTGGGCCGGGGAGCGGGAGGGCCGGGTGAGCAGTTCTTC. Translating gives CASSLVGRGAGGPGEQFF.

In this sample, this clone turned up once. The CDR3 is CSAPLFFEQYF. In nucleotides, the CDR3 is TGCAGTGCTCCACTTTTCTTCGAGCAGTACTTC. The chain combines TRBV20-1 with TRBJ2-7; D gene uncertain. CDR1 and CDR2 from the germline V gene are DFQATT and SNEGSKA (reference sequence). The V end lost 5 bases, the J end lost 6 bases, and 11 bases lay between the germline ends. The CDR3 has 11 residues.

The rearrangement links TRBV5-5 to TRBJ2-5; D is perhaps TRBD1 (5 bases). The V gene's germline CDR1 is SGHKS and CDR2 YYEKEE (reference sequence). V was cut by 2 bases and J by 4 bases, with 18 bases left in between. The CDR3 length is 16 residues. Here the CDR3 DNA reads TGTGCCAGCAGCTTATCGGTAACCCAGGGTGGAGAGACCCAGTACTTC. Translation gives CASSLSVTQGGETQYF.

J is TRBJ1-1 and V is TRBV12-2; the DNA was not used to check the table's D call, TRBD1. TRBV12-2 is marked as a pseudogene. This CDR3 is 19 amino acids long. CDR3 sequence reads: CASRSEDHRVTGLNTEAFF. CDR3 coding DNA: TGTGCAAGTCGCTCCGAGGATCACAGGGTAACGGGCCTGAACACTGAAGCTTTCTTT.

V usage is TRBV19 and J usage is TRBJ1-2, with D unclear. Trimming left V 1 base short and J 7 bases short, with 22 bases between. This CDR3 region has 17 residues. CDR1 is LNHDA and CDR2 is SQIVND in the germline V gene (reference sequence). CDR3 in amino acids: CASSIALWQAWSGGYTF. The DNA of the CDR3 is TGTGCCAGTAGTATAGCCTTATGGCAGGCCTGGTCTGGTGGCTACACCTTC.

The chain couples TRBV24-1 to TRBJ1-6; 9 positions agree with TRBD1. Germline V gives CDR1 KGHDR, CDR2 SFDVKD. The CDR3 spans 19 residues. V gave up 4 bases and J gave up 1 base; unmatched junction bases: 10. The CDR3 bases are TGTGCCACCAGTGAATTCAACAGGGGGCGGGGTTCCTATAATTCACCCCTCCACTTT. Translated, it gives CATSEFNRGRGSYNSPLHF.

About this clone itself: A junction boundary mismatches the germline segment, possibly from a read error. This rearrangement joins TRBV2 to TRBJ1-3, with D possibly matching TRBD1 (5 bases). There are 12 residues in the CDR3. CDR1 SNHLY and CDR2 FYNNEI come from the germline V gene. The chain's CDR3 is CASSGYSRGADF. The CDR3 nucleotides are TGTGCCAGCAGTGGTTATTCAAGGGGCGCGGATTTT.

The rearrangement uses TRBV5-5 and TRBJ2-3; D is undetermined. This CDR3 is built from 12 residues. With 5 bases removed from V and 1 base from J, the gap between germline ends came to 5 bases. Germline V gene sequence: CDR1 SGHKS, CDR2 YYEKEE (reference sequence). CDR3 sequence (DNA): TGTGCCAGCAGTCCCGGCACAGATACGCAGTATTTT. Translation: CASSPGTDTQYF.

The chain couples TRBV30 to TRBJ2-2, with 12 bases that match TRBD2. Germline V gene lookup returns CDR1 GTSNPN and CDR2 SVGIG (reference sequence). V was pared by 1 base and J by 5 bases, with 11 bases of the junction left unmatched. The CDR3 loop spans 18 amino acids. CDR3 region: CAWSERVRLAGVTGELFF. The DNA for the CDR3 is TGTGCCTGGAGTGAGCGGGTTAGACTAGCGGGAGTTACCGGGGAGCTGTTTTTT.

This clone was seen a few times. The V and J genes are TRBV10-3 and TRBJ2-7; TRBD2 matches at 10 bases. CDR1 ENHRY and CDR2 SYGVKD come from the germline V gene. The CDR3 length is 15 residues. V trimming: 2 bases; J trimming: 4 bases; junction bases outside the gene matches: 5. The CDR3 loop is CAISENSGRRYEQYF. Written as DNA, the CDR3 is TGTGCCATCAGTGAGAATAGCGGGAGGCGGTACGAGCAGTACTTC.

The chain combines TRBV3-1 (or the pseudogene TRBV3-2) with TRBJ2-5; 12 bases map to TRBD1. The CDR3 spans 16 residues. The V segment lost 5 bases and the J segment 4 bases; nucleotides outside the gene matches: 8. In germline, CDR1 is LGHDT, CDR2 YNNKEL (reference sequence). The CDR3 sequence: CASSNRGQGARETQYF. CDR3 nucleotide sequence: TGTGCCAGCAGCAACAGGGGACAGGGGGCGAGAGAGACCCAGTACTTC.

The rearrangement links TRBV5-4 to TRBJ2-1; possibly TRBD1 for D (6 bases). The CDR3 runs to 17 residues. V lost 2 bases to trimming and J lost 4 bases, with 19 bases between them. Looked up from germline, CDR1 is SGHNT and CDR2 is YYREEE (reference sequence). This CDR3 reads CASSFSLFGGPYNEQFF. The DNA of the CDR3 is TGTGCCAGCAGCTTTTCGCTTTTTGGGGGCCCTTACAATGAGCAGTTCTTC. Full variable domain (remainder filled in from reference TRBV5-4 and TRBJ2-1): ETGVTQSPTHLIKTRGQQVTLRCSSQSGHNTVSWYQQALGQGPQFIFQYYREEENGRGNFPPRFSGLQFPNYSSELNVNALELDDSALYLCASSFSLFGGPYNEQFFGPGTRLTVL.

This chain uses TRBV24-1 with TRBJ1-4; D may be TRBD1 (5 bases). Germline assignment: CDR1 KGHDR and CDR2 SFDVKD. V was clipped by 7 bases and J by 3 bases, with 11 bases between them. The CDR3 contains 14 residues. The CDR3 spells CATRSTVANEKLFF. CDR3 DNA: TGTGCCACCAGATCGACAGTGGCTAATGAAAAACTGTTTTTT.

The chain links TRBV13 to TRBJ1-2; D remains ambiguous. CDR1 is PRHDT, CDR2 FYEKMQ, per germline (reference sequence). V lost 2 bases and J 0 bases, leaving 4 bases between the germline ends. CDR3 length: 13 amino acids. The CDR3 sequence: CASSLPANYGYTF. The CDR3 DNA follows: TGTGCCAGCAGCTTACCAGCTAACTATGGCTACACCTTC.

The chain joins TRBV19 to TRBJ2-1, with D tentatively TRBD2 (6 bases). Germline V gives CDR1 LNHDA, CDR2 SQIVND (reference sequence). The CDR3 is 20 residues long. V lost 0 bases to trimming and J lost 4 bases, with 25 bases between them. CDR3 in DNA: TGTGCCAGTAGTATAGAATCCCCGTGGAGGGCCCAAGGGTCTTACAATGAGCAGTTCTTC. It is translated as CASSIESPWRAQGSYNEQFF.

V and J are TRBV19 and TRBJ2-3; the match to TRBD1 covers 7 bases. Germline loops: CDR1 LNHDA, CDR2 SQIVND (reference sequence). The J segment lost 2 bases and the V segment lost 3 bases, leaving 5 bases of the junction unmatched. This CDR3 has 15 amino acids. For the CDR3, the DNA is TGTGCCAGTAGTATTGAGGGGGCTAACACAGATACGCAGTATTTT. It encodes CASSIEGANTDTQYF.

The chain links TRBV5-4 to TRBJ2-2; D uncertain. V was shortened by 1 base and J by 1 base, with 11 bases between the two germline ends. This CDR3 is built from 16 residues. The germline V gene encodes CDR1 SGHNT and CDR2 YYREEE (reference sequence). The CDR3 is CASSLFGIRNTGELFF. The CDR3 DNA is TGTGCCAGCAGCTTGTTCGGTATACGGAACACCGGGGAGCTGTTTTTT.

A few counts support this clone. This rearrangement joins TRBV6-2 or TRBV6-3 to TRBJ1-5; D uncertain. V lost 0 bases to trimming and J lost 5 bases, with 5 bases between them. CDR3 length: 13 residues. Germline V gene sequence: CDR1 MNHEY, CDR2 SVGEGT. The CDR3 DNA is TGTGCCAGCAGTTACTCGGGCTATCAGCCCCAGCATTTT. Protein sequence: CASSYSGYQPQHF.